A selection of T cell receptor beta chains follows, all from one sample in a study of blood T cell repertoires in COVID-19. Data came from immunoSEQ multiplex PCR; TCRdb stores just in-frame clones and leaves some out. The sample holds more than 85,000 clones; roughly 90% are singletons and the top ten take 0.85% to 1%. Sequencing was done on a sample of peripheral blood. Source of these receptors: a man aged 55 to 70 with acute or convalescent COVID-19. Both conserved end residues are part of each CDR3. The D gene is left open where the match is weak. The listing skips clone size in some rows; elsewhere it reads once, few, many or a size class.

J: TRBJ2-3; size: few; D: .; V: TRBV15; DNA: TGTGCCACCAGCAGCCCAGGAAGCACAGATACGCAGTATTTT; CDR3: CATSSPGSTDTQYF
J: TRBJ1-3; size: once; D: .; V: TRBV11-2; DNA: TGTGCCAGCAGCTCAGATCCTCTCTCTGGAAACACCATATATTTT; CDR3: CASSSDPLSGNTIYF
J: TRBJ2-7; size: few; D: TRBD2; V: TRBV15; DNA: TGTGCCACCAGCAGCGGACTAGCGGGGGGGCCATACGAGCAGTACTTC; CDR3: CATSSGLAGGPYEQYF
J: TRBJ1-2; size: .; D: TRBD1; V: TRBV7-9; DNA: TGTGCCAGCAGCTTGGGGACAGAAGACGGCTACACCTTC; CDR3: CASSLGTEDGYTF
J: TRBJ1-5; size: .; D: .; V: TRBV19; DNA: TGTGCCAGTTCTCGAACGCCGGACAGTACCAATCAGCCCCAGCATTTT; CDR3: CASSRTPDSTNQPQHF
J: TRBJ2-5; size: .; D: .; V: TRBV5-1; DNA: TGCGCCAGCAGCTTGGACGGTCGCAGGATGGAGACCCAGTACTTC; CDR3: CASSLDGRRMETQYF
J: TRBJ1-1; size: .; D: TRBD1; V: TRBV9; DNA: TGTGCCAGCAGCCTAACCGGGGGACAGATGAACACTGAAGCTTTCTTT; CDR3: CASSLTGGQMNTEAFF
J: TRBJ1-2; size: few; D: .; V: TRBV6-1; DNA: TGTGCCAGCAGTGAAGGCAGGGTCAATGGCTACACCTTC; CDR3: CASSEGRVNGYTF
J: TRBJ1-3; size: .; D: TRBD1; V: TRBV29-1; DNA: TGCAGCGTTGCAATTGGACAGGGGGGAAACACCATATATTTT; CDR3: CSVAIGQGGNTIYF
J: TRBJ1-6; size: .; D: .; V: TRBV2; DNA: TGTGCCAGCAAAGGTCAGGGTATCAATAATTCACCCCTCCACTTT; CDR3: CASKGQGINNSPLHF
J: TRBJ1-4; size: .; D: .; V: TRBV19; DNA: TGTGCCAGTAGTCGGACAGTGGAAAAACTGTTTTTT; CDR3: CASSRTVEKLFF
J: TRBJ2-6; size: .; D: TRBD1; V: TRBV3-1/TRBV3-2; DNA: TGTGCCAGCAGCAGACGACAGGGGGCGGGAGGGGCCAACGTCCTGACTTTC; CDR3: CASSRRQGAGGANVLTF
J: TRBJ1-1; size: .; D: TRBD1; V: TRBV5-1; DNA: TGCGCCAGCAGAACCGGACAGGACAGGCGGGCTGAAGCTTTCTTT; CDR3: CASRTGQDRRAEAFF
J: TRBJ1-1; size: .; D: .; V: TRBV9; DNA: TGTGCCAGCAGCGTATTAGGGGACACTGAAGCTTTCTTT; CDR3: CASSVLGDTEAFF
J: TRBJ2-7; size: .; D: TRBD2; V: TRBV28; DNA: TGTGCCAGCAGTCCGGGACTAGCGGGAGTTAGTGGGTACGAGCAGTACTTC; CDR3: CASSPGLAGVSGYEQYF
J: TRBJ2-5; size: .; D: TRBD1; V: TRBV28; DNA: TGTGCCAGCAGTTTACTACGGACAGGGAGCGAGACCCAGTACTTC; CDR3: CASSLLRTGSETQYF
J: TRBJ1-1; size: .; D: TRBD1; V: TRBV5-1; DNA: TGCGCCAGCAGCTTGGCAACAGGGGGCGCTGATCCCGTGAACACTGAAGCTTTCTTT; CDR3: CASSLATGGADPVNTEAFF
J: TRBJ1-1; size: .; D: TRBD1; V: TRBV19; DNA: TGTGCCAGTAGTACGACAGGGTCTGCTGAAGCTTTCTTT; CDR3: CASSTTGSAEAFF
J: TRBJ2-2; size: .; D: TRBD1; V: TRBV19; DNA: TGTGCCAGTAGTGGGACAGGGGTCCCCACCGGGGAGCTGTTTTTT; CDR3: CASSGTGVPTGELFF
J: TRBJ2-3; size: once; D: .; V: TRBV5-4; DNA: TGTGCCAGCAGCTTCGGTGGTACGCAGTATTTT; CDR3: CASSFGGTQYF
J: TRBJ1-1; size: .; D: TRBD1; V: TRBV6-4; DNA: TGTGCCAGCACTCGACAGGGTAACACTGAAGCTTTCTTT; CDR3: CASTRQGNTEAFF
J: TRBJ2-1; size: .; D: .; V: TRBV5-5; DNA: TGTGCCAGCAGCTTGGGCCGGAGACAGAATCCTTCCTACAATGAGCAGTTCTTC; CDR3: CASSLGRRQNPSYNEQFF
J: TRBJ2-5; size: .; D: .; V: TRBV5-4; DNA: TGTGCCAGCAGCCCAAATCTGCTACAGGGCTCGGAGACCCAGTACTTC; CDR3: CASSPNLLQGSETQYF
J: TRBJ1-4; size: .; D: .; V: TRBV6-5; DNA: TGTGCCAGCAGATCAGGGGATCGAAAACTGTTTTTT; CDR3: CASRSGDRKLFF
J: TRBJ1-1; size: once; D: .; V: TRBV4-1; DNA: TGCGCCAGCAGCCAAGATAATTCACTCTTGAACACTGAAGCTTTCTTT; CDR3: CASSQDNSLLNTEAFF
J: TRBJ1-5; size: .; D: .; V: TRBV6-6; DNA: TGTGCCAGCAGTCACGTGGGGGGGGGTCAGCCCCAGCATTTT; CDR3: CASSHVGGGQPQHF
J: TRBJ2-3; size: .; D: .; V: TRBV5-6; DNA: TGTGCCAGCAGCCTAAGTAAGGGGAGCACAGATACGCAGTATTTT; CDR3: CASSLSKGSTDTQYF
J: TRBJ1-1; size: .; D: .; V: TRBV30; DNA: TGTGCCTGGGGTAGGACATTGAACACTGAAGCTTTCTTT; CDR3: CAWGRTLNTEAFF